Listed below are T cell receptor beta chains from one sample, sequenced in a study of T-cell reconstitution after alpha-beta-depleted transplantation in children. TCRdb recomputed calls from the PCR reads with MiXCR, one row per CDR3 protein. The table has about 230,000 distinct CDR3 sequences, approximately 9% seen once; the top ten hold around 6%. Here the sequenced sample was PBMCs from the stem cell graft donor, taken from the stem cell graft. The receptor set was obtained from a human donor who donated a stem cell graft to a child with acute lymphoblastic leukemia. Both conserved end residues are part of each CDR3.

CSAERGTGYEQYF	TRBV20-1	TRBJ2-7
CASSYRGQGTYEQYF	TRBV6-5	TRBJ2-7
CASSWGTYEQYF	TRBV5-6	TRBJ2-7
CASRRREGQGGPDTQYF	TRBV7-9	TRBJ2-3
CASKSGHQETQYF	TRBV5-6	TRBJ2-5
CATGQGANSPLHF	TRBV28	TRBJ1-6
CASSQEGQGAYTEAFF	TRBV3-1	TRBJ1-1
CSARTGGDEQFF	TRBV29-1	TRBJ2-1
CASSLRQAGVYGYTF	TRBV7-9	TRBJ1-2
CASSNIGGTGPLNEQFF	TRBV14	TRBJ2-1
CATSSGLAGEEQFF	TRBV24-1	TRBJ2-1
CASSLARQGRGYGYTF	TRBV5-1	TRBJ1-2
CASSHGTSGGYQFF	TRBV5-1	TRBJ2-1
CASSLGSLEGTGELFF	TRBV7-2	TRBJ2-2
CASSGRKGGTDTQYF	TRBV2	TRBJ2-3
CASSLDRGRSGELFF	TRBV5-1	TRBJ2-2
CASSQDRDSTKNIQYF	TRBV7-9	TRBJ2-4
CASSLAGYQETQYF	TRBV5-1	TRBJ2-5
CASSQSAGANYGYTF	TRBV18	TRBJ1-2
CASSFQAGTDTYNEQFF	TRBV27	TRBJ2-1
CASSQGGREKLFF	TRBV3-1	TRBJ1-4
CASTTVNTGELFF	TRBV5-1	TRBJ2-2
CASSPGQGNGKLFF	TRBV7-6	TRBJ1-4
CASTRGALGTDTQYF	TRBV12-3/TRBV12-4	TRBJ2-3
CASRESSYYEQFF	TRBV6-1	TRBJ2-1
CSARAGGDRGDTQYF	TRBV20-1	TRBJ2-3
CASSSQKGLQGYEQYF	TRBV7-2	TRBJ2-7
CASSYGTSGVYEQYF	TRBV27	TRBJ2-7
CASSLSRRGITEAFF	TRBV27	TRBJ1-1
CSARPGLKSTTDTQYF	TRBV20-1	TRBJ2-3
CSVEFPEAFF	TRBV29-1	TRBJ1-1
CASSEAFRDRAEQYF	TRBV2	TRBJ2-7
CAISESARFVAFF	TRBV10-3	TRBJ1-1
CASRRQGVGSPLHF	TRBV12-3/TRBV12-4	TRBJ1-6
CSPDRATNEKLFF	TRBV20-1	TRBJ1-4
CASSYGGGHSGNTIYF	TRBV6-2/TRBV6-3	TRBJ1-3
CASSLGGGGYTF	TRBV7-9	TRBJ1-2
CASSSQGGDNEQFF	TRBV7-2	TRBJ2-1
CASSLAPGGDTEAFF	TRBV7-6	TRBJ1-1
CATSLGTGVSGELFF	TRBV15	TRBJ2-2
CSAPHPGTGGYEQYF	TRBV20-1	TRBJ2-7
CASNRPGDLGQPQHF	TRBV7-9	TRBJ1-5
CAISGELGGNQPQHF	TRBV10-3	TRBJ1-5
CASSHARGLSYNEQFF	TRBV4-3	TRBJ2-1
CASRDTGGTEAFF	TRBV6-2/TRBV6-3	TRBJ1-1
CATSESGQGNQPQHF	TRBV24-1	TRBJ1-5
CASSERASYGYTF	TRBV27	TRBJ1-2
CASSAMDRGANTEAFF	TRBV10-2	TRBJ1-1
CATSAQNTGELFF	TRBV15	TRBJ2-2
CASSQQGAQETQYF	TRBV3-1	TRBJ2-5
CASSFSTTYNEQFF	TRBV5-1	TRBJ2-1
CSATRGQGSNQPQHF	TRBV20-1	TRBJ1-5
CASSSIDGGRGEQYF	TRBV5-1	TRBJ2-7
CASSPRTFTDTQYF	TRBV12-3/TRBV12-4	TRBJ2-3
CSASFRDGEWSYNEQFF	TRBV20-1	TRBJ2-1